The subject of this entry is one TCR beta chain. The data were taken from a study of blood T cell repertoires in COVID-19. Study summary: Specimens from acute and convalescent COVID-19 originated in the United States, Italy and Spain. T cells, B-cell-depleted T cells, or PBMCs provided the cDNA or gDNA that served as material.

The V segment lost 3 bases and the J segment 8 bases; nucleotides outside the gene matches: 3. The CDR3 runs to 13 residues. Germline V gene sequence: CDR1 MGHRA, CDR2 YSYEKL. In the source study's methods: Researchers report that nucleated cell counts were estimated from reference gene primer amplification. Profiled with immunoSEQ multiplex PCR; TCRdb holds only in-frame clones, not every one. V and J calls and clone size follow that table, whereas D and trimming were derived from the DNA. The table records roughly 360,000 clones, roughly 77% of them present only once. Specimen: peripheral blood. This chain links TRBV4-1 with TRBJ2-4, with TRBD2 matching over 8 bases. This receptor was taken from a human donor with acute or convalescent COVID-19. The donor label of this sample is uncertain. CDR3 sequence reads: CASSHGGGDIQYF. The CDR3 bases are TGCGCCAGCAGCCACGGGGGGGGAGACATTCAGTACTTC.